This TCR beta chain was retrieved from a study of shared clonotypes between healthy human individuals. As regards this clone: Its cognate antigen is unknown.

Germline V gene sequence: CDR1 LGHNA, CDR2 YSLEER. The V and J ends lost 1 base and 7 bases, in that order; junction bases with no gene match: 10. The CDR3 loop spans 15 amino acids. Some clones are missing from TCRdb's copy, which holds only in-frame ones; the method was immunoSEQ multiplex PCR. The sample includes 2 million to 2.5 million clones, just over 90% of them seen just once. The study, taken as a whole, reports: Blood was the only sampled material, and tissue repertoires likely differ. Against clonotypes common to all four donors, non-shared ones had lower generation probabilities. A handful of donors showed sharing of about 5.5% of naive CD4 clonotypes. Larger estimated richness was generally seen in naive subsets than in memory subsets.

The specimen was naive CD4+ T cells from PBMCs. Subset indicated: CD45RA+ positively selected. The chain uses TRBV4-3 and TRBJ2-7; TRBD2 aligns across 7 bases. The clonotype was recovered from a young man in good health. Some clones in this sample may be carry-over from other donors' samples. CDR3 bases: TGCGCCAGCAGCCAAGCGGTGCGGGAGACTTTAGAGCAGTACTTC. It yields the protein CASSQAVRETLEQYF.